Below, 18 T cell receptor beta chains from the same sample are listed, as sequenced in a study of shared clonotypes between healthy human individuals. TCRdb keeps only in-frame clones here, not all; method: immunoSEQ multiplex PCR. The sample includes some 1.4 million clones, approximately 97% seen only once; the top ten take 1% to 1.5%. The sample consisted of naive CD4+ T cells sorted from blood. Regarding subset: CD45RA+ positively selected. These receptors came from a man between 25 and 39 years old in good health.

This clone appeared a single time. The chain uses TRBV6-6 and TRBJ1-5, with D tentatively TRBD1 (5 bases). The CDR3 contains 16 residues. V lost 2 bases and J lost 6, with 17 bases in between. Germline V gene lookup returns CDR1 MNHNY and CDR2 SVGAGI (reference sequence). As DNA, the CDR3 is TGTGCCAGCAGTTACGCCGTCGGGCAGGGAAGTCAGCCCCAGCATTTT. It encodes CASSYAVGQGSQPQHF.

J is TRBJ2-7 and V is TRBV18, with D perhaps matching TRBD1 (6 bases). The CDR3 is 15 amino acids. The germline V gene encodes CDR1 KGHSH and CDR2 LQKENI. V dropped 2 bases and J dropped 3 bases, with 14 bases sitting between them. The CDR3 reads CASSPRDKTYYEQYF. The CDR3 coding sequence is TGTGCCAGCTCACCAAGGGACAAGACATACTACGAGCAGTACTTC.

The V gene is TRBV9, the J gene TRBJ2-1, with 7 nucleotides matching TRBD1. CDR3 length equals 14 residues. The J segment lost 8 bases and the V segment lost 4 bases, leaving 9 bases of the junction unmatched. Germline assignment: CDR1 SGDLS and CDR2 YYNGEE. CDR3 in amino acids: CASSPTGLSDEQFF. For the CDR3, the DNA is TGTGCCAGCAGCCCGACAGGGTTAAGCGATGAGCAGTTCTTC. The full variable domain, in which reference TRBV9 and TRBJ2-1 provide the parts outside the CDR3, is DSGVTQTPKHLITATGQRVTLRCSPRSGDLSVYWYQQSLDQGLQFLIQYYNGEERAKGNILERFSAQQFPDLHSELNLSSLELGDSALYFCASSPTGLSDEQFFGPGTRLTVL.

V usage is TRBV28 and J usage is TRBJ2-7, with D possibly TRBD2 on 6 matching bases. V lost 6 bases and J 3 bases, leaving 18 bases between the germline ends. Germline V gene data show CDR1 as MDHEN and CDR2 as SYDVKM. The CDR3 runs to 15 residues. CDR3 region: CASSVLEGTFYEQYF. The CDR3 bases are TGTGCCAGCAGCGTACTAGAAGGGACTTTCTACGAGCAGTACTTC.

The chain employs TRBV25-1 and TRBJ2-5; TRBD1 might be the D (5 bases). The ends were cut back, 2 bases at V and 5 bases at J, with 12 bases in the middle. This CDR3 region has 14 residues. Germline V gives CDR1 MGHDK, CDR2 SYGVNS. CDR3 region: CASSEPFRAETQYF. CDR3 bases: TGTGCCAGCAGTGAACCGTTCAGGGCGGAGACCCAGTACTTC. The full variable domain, its missing parts supplied by reference TRBV25-1 and TRBJ2-5, is EADIYQTPRYLVIGTGKKITLECSQTMGHDKMYWYQQDPGMELHLIHYSYGVNSTEKGDLSSESTVSRIRTEHFPLTLESARPSHTSQYLCASSEPFRAETQYFGPGTRLLVL.

In DNA, the CDR3 is TGTGCCACCTACCGGAGAGAGAATGGCTACACCTTC. Its protein is CATYRRENGYTF. The J gene is TRBJ1-2, the V gene TRBV2, with D unclear. The V and J ends lost 10 bases and 6 bases respectively, with 15 bases between them. This CDR3 has 12 residues. Germline V lookup: CDR1 SNHLY, CDR2 FYNNEI.

The CDR3 region has the DNA TGTGCCAGCAGCAATTTCAGGGGTAAGGATGAAAGCTATGGCTACACCTTC. It translates to CASSNFRGKDESYGYTF. This chain joins TRBV28 and TRBJ1-2, with D possibly matching TRBD1 (6 bases). V lost 6 bases and J 4 bases, leaving 24 bases between the germline ends. CDR1 is MDHEN, CDR2 SYDVKM, per germline. This CDR3 region has 17 residues.

In nucleotides, the CDR3 is TGTGCCAGCAGCTTTAAGGACAGCTTGCTAACCTACGAGCAGTACTTC. Its translation is CASSFKDSLLTYEQYF. This chain uses TRBV9 with TRBJ2-7, with TRBD1 as a possible D gene (6 bases). Germline CDR1 and CDR2: SGDLS and YYNGEE. V gave up 4 bases and J gave up 2 bases, with 19 bases separating them. This CDR3 is built from 16 residues. Looking up the rest from reference TRBV9 and TRBJ2-7 gives the full variable domain: DSGVTQTPKHLITATGQRVTLRCSPRSGDLSVYWYQQSLDQGLQFLIQYYNGEERAKGNILERFSAQQFPDLHSELNLSSLELGDSALYFCASSFKDSLLTYEQYFGPGTRLTVT.

The rearrangement uses TRBV14 and TRBJ1-3; D remains unclear. The V gene's germline CDR1 is SGHDN and CDR2 FVKESK. There are 17 residues in the CDR3. Trimming took 4 bases from V and 2 from J, leaving 18 bases between them. CDR3 residues: CASSRNSADSPGNTIYF. In DNA form, the CDR3 reads TGTGCCAGCAGCCGAAATTCCGCAGATTCTCCTGGAAACACCATATATTTT.

The J gene is TRBJ2-1, the V gene TRBV6-5; D may be TRBD2 (6 bases). The CDR3 sequence is 15 residues long. Deletions cut 5 bases from V and 4 bases from J, with 15 bases between. Germline V CDR1 and CDR2: MNHEY, SVGAGI. The CDR3 reads CASSPPGVGYNEQFF. The CDR3 nucleotides read TGTGCCAGCAGTCCTCCGGGAGTAGGGTACAATGAGCAGTTCTTC.

Worth noting for this clone: Different DNA sequences within this sample yield the same CDR3. The chain couples TRBV6-5 to TRBJ1-3; the D is unclear. In germline, CDR1 is MNHEY, CDR2 SVGAGI. With 0 bases removed from V and 4 bases from J, the gap between germline ends came to 10 bases. This CDR3 has 15 residues. The CDR3 loop is CASSYSGPSGNTIYF. DNA for the CDR3: TGTGCCAGCAGTTACTCGGGCCCATCGGGAAACACCATATATTTT.

The gene calls are TRBV7-2 and TRBJ2-5, with D unclear. The CDR3 runs to 13 residues. The V gene lost 1 base and the J gene lost 5 bases, with 8 bases spanning the gap. Germline V gene sequence: CDR1 SGHTA, CDR2 FQGNSA. The CDR3 sequence is CASSLGAVETQYF. CDR3 nucleotides: TGTGCCAGCAGCTTAGGGGCGGTGGAGACCCAGTACTTC.

The chain carries TRBV6-1 and TRBJ1-1, with D perhaps TRBD1 (6 bases). Between the trimmed V and J ends, which lost 3 bases and 8 bases, there was a span of 13 bases. Germline assignment: CDR1 MNHNS and CDR2 SASEGT. The CDR3 totals 13 residues. CDR3 residues: CASSEPGGLEAFF. The CDR3 DNA sequence: TGTGCCAGCAGTGAGCCCGGGGGGCTGGAAGCTTTCTTT.

This clone was counted once. J is TRBJ2-3 and V is TRBV6-6, with D perhaps TRBD2 (5 bases). The ends were cut back, 0 bases at V and 3 bases at J, with 7 bases in the middle. The V gene's germline CDR1 is MNHNY and CDR2 SVGAGI (reference sequence). This CDR3 is 14 amino acids long. CDR3 nucleotide sequence: TGTGCCAGCAGTTACTCAGGGAGAACAGATACGCAGTATTTT. Translated: CASSYSGRTDTQYF.

CDR3 nucleotide sequence: TGTGCCAGCAGTCCCCGACAGGGGCAGTCCTACGAGCAGTACTTC. Protein sequence: CASSPRQGQSYEQYF. This chain uses TRBV28 with TRBJ2-7; 8 bases fit TRBD1. The CDR3 extends over 15 amino acids. V lost 5 bases to trimming and J lost 1 base; unmatched junction nucleotides: 7. The V gene's germline CDR1 is MDHEN and CDR2 SYDVKM.

The V and J genes are TRBV6-1 and TRBJ1-1; D remains ambiguous. Trimming pared 0 bases from V and 1 base from J, leaving 6 bases between. Germline CDR1 reads MNHNS; CDR2 reads SASEGT. The CDR3 runs 14 residues. In DNA, the CDR3 is TGTGCCAGCAGTGAAGCGGGAAAGAACACTGAAGCTTTCTTT. This translates into CASSEAGKNTEAFF.

The V and J genes are TRBV7-9 and TRBJ2-2; unclear D gene. Deletions cut 5 bases from V and 6 bases from J, with 4 bases between. The CDR3 length is 11 residues. Looked up from germline, CDR1 is SEHNR and CDR2 is FQNEAQ (reference sequence). The CDR3 DNA follows: TGTGCCAGCAGCAGGGCCGGGGAGCTGTTTTTT. Encoded protein: CASSRAGELFF. The entire variable domain, with the rest obtained from reference TRBV7-9 and TRBJ2-2, is as follows: DTGVSQNPRHKITKRGQNVTFRCDPISEHNRLYWYRQTLGQGPEFLTYFQNEAQLEKSRLLSDRFSAERPKGSFSTLEIQRTEQGDSAMYLCASSRAGELFFGEGSRLTVL.

The chain combines TRBV11-2 with TRBJ2-3, with D possibly being TRBD1 (6 bases). CDR3 length: 18 residues. Trimming removed 0 bases at V and 2 bases at J, with 18 bases between. The germline V gene has CDR1 SGHAT and CDR2 FQNNGV. The CDR3 is CASSLDPVGAPHTDTQYF. CDR3 DNA: TGTGCCAGCAGCTTAGATCCCGTGGGGGCACCTCACACAGATACGCAGTATTTT.